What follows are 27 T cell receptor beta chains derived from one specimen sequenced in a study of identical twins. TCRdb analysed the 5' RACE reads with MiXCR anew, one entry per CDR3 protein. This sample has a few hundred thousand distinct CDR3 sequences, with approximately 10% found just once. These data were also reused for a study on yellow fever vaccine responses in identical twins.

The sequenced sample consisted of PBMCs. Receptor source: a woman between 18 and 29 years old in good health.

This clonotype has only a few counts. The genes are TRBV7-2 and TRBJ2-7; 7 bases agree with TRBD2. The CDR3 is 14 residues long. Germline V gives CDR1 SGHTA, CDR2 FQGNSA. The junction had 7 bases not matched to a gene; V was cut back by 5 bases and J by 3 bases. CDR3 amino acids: CASSGGGQSYEQYF. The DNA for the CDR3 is TGTGCCAGCAGCGGGGGAGGGCAGAGCTACGAGCAGTACTTC.

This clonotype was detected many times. CDR3 sequence: CSARSAETQYF. DNA of the CDR3: TGCAGTGCTAGGTCCGCGGAGACCCAGTACTTC. The gene calls are TRBV20-1 and TRBJ2-5; D ambiguous. Germline V gene sequence: CDR1 DFQATT, CDR2 SNEGSKA (reference sequence). Trimming removed 3 bases at V and 5 bases at J, with 7 bases between. The CDR3 is made up of 11 amino acids.

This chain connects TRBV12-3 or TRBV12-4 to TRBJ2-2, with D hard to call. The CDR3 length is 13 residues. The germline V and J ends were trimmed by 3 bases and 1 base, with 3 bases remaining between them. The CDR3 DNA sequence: TGTGCCAGCAGTTTCATGAACACCGGGGAGCTGTTTTTT. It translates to CASSFMNTGELFF.

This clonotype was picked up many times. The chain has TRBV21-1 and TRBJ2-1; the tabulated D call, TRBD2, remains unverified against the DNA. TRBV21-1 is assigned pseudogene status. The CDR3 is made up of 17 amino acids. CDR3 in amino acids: CASSRGLAGVGDNEQFF. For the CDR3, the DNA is TGTGCCAGCAGCAGGGGACTAGCGGGAGTAGGGGACAATGAGCAGTTCTTC.

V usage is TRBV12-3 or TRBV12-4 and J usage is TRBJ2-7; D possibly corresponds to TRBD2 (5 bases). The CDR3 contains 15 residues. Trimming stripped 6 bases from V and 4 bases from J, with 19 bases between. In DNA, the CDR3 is TGTGCCAGCAGCCCCGGACTGGGCTTTTTGTACGAGCAGTACTTC. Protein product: CASSPGLGFLYEQYF.

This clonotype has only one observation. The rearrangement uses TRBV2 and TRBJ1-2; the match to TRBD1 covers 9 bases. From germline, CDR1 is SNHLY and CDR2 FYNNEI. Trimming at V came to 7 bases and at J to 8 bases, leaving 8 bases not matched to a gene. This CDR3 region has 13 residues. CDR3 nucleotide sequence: TGTGCCAGCATTTTACAGGGGGCAGACGGCTACACCTTC. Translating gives CASILQGADGYTF.

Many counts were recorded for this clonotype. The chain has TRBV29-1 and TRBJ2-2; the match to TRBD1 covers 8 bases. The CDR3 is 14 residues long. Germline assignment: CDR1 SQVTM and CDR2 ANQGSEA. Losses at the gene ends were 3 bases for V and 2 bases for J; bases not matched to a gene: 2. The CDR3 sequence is CSVEDRENTGELFF. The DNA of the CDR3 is TGCAGCGTTGAGGACAGGGAAAACACCGGGGAGCTGTTTTTT.

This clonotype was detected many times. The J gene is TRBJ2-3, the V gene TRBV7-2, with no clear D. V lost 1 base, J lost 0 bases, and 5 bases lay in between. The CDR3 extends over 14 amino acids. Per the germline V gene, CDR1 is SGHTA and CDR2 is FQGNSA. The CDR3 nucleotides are TGTGCCAGCAGCTTAGAGTTTAGCACAGATACGCAGTATTTT. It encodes CASSLEFSTDTQYF.

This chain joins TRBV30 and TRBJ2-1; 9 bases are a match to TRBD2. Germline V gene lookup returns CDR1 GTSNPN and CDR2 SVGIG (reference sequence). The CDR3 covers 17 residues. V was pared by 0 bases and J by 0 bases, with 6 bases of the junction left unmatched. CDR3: CAWSVLAGWSSYNEQFF. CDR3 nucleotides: TGTGCCTGGAGTGTACTAGCGGGCTGGAGCTCCTACAATGAGCAGTTCTTC.

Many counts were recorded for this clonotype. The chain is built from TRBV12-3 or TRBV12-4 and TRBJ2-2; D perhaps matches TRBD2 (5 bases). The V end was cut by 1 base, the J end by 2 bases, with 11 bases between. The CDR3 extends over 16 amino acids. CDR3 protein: CASSLGGFRNTGELFF. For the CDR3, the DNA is TGTGCCAGCAGTTTAGGAGGGTTCCGTAACACCGGGGAGCTGTTTTTT.

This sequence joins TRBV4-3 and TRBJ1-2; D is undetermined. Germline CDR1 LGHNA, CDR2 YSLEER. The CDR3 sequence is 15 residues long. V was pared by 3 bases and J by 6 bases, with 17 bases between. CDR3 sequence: CASSQGVGGIDGYTF. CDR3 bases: TGCGCCAGCAGCCAGGGCGTCGGTGGGATCGATGGCTACACCTTC.

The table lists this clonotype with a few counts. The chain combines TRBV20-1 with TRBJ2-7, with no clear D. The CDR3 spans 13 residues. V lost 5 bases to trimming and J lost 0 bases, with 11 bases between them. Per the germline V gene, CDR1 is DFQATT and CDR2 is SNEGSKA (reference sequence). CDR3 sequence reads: CSALDFDSYEQYF. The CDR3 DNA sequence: TGCAGTGCTCTCGACTTCGACTCCTACGAGCAGTACTTC.

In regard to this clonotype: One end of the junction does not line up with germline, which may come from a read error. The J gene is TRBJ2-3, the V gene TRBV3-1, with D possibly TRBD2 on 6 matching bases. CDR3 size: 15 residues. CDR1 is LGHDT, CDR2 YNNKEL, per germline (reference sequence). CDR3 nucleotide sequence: TGTGCCTGCAGCCGGAAGGGACTCGTAACAGATACGCAGTATTTT. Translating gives CACSRKGLVTDTQYF.

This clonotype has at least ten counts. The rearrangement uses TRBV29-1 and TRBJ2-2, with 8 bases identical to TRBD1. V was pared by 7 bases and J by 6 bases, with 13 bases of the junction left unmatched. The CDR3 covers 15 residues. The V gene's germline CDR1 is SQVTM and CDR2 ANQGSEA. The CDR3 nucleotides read TGCAGCGCACGACCCCCAGGGGGCAGGGCCGGGGAGCTGTTTTTT. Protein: CSARPPGGRAGELFF.

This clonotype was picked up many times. CDR3 in amino acids: CAISESRPQEAFF. CDR3 bases: TGTGCCATCAGTGAGTCGCGTCCCCAGGAAGCTTTCTTT. V usage is TRBV10-3 and J usage is TRBJ1-1; D not resolved. The CDR3 extends over 13 amino acids. Germline assignment: CDR1 ENHRY and CDR2 SYGVKD. The V end was cut by 0 bases, the J end by 8 bases, with 10 bases between.

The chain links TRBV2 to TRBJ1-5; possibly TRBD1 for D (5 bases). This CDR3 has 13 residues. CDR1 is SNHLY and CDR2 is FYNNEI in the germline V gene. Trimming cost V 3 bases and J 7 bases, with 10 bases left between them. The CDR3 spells CASSDWDGQPQHF. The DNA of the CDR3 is TGTGCCAGCAGTGATTGGGACGGCCAGCCCCAGCATTTT.

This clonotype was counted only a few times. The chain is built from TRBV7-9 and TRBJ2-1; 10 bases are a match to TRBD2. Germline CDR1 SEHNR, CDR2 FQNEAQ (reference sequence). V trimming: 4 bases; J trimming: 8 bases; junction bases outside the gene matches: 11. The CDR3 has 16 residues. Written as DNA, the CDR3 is TGTGCCAGCAGCTCGGGACCGGGACTAGCGATCTATGAGCAGTTCTTC. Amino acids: CASSSGPGLAIYEQFF.

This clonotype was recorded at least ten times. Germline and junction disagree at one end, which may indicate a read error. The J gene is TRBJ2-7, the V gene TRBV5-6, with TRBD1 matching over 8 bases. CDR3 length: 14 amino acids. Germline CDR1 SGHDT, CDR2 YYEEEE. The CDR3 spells CASSFGQGYYEQYF. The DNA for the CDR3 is TGCGCCAGCAGCTTCGGACAGGGCTACTACGAGCAGTACTTC. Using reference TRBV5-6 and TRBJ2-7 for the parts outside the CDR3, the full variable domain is DAGVTQSPTHLIKTRGQQVTLRCSPKSGHDTVSWYQQALGQGPQFIFQYYEEEERQRGNFPDRFSGHQFPNYSSELNVNALLLGDSALYLCASSFGQGYYEQYFGPGTRLTVT.

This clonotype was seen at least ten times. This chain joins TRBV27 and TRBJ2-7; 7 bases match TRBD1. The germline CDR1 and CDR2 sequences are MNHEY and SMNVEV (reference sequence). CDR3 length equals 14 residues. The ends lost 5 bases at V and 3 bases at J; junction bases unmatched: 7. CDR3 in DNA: TGTGCCAGCAGTCTCCGGACAGGATACTACGAGCAGTACTTC. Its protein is CASSLRTGYYEQYF.

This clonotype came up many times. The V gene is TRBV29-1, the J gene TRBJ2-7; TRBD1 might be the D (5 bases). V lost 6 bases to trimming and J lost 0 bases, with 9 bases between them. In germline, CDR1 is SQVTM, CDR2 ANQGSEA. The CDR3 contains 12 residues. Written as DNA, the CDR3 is TGCAGCGTACAGACAGACTCCTACGAGCAGTACTTC. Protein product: CSVQTDSYEQYF.

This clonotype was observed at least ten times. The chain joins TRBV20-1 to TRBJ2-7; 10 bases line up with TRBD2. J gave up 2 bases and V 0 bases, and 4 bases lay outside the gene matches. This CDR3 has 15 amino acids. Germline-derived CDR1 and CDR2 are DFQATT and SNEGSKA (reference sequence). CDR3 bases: TGCAGTGCTAGAGATAATAGCGGGAGGCCCTACGAGCAGTACTTC. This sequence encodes CSARDNSGRPYEQYF.

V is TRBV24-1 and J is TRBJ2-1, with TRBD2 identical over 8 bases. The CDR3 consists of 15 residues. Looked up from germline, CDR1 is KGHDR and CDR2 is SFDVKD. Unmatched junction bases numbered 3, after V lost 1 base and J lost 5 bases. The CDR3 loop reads CATSDLIAGNNEQFF. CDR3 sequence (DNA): TGTGCCACCAGTGATTTAATAGCGGGAAACAATGAGCAGTTCTTC.

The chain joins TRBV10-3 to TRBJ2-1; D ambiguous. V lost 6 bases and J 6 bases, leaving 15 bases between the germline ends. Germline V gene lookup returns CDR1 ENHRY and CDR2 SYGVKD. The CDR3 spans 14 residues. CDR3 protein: CAISPLLTLNEQFF. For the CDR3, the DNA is TGTGCCATCAGCCCCCTCTTGACACTCAATGAGCAGTTCTTC.

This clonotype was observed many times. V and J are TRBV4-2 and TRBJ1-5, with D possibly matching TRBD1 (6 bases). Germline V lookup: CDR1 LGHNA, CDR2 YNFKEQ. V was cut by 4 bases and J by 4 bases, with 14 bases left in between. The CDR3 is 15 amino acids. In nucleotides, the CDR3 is TGTGCCAGCAGCCGCGCGGAGGGGGAGAATCAGCCCCAGCATTTT. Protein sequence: CASSRAEGENQPQHF.

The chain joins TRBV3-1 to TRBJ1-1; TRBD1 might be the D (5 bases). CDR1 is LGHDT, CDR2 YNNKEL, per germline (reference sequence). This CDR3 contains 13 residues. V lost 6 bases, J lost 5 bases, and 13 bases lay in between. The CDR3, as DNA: TGTGCCAGCAGTCGGTGGGGGGTGACTGAAGCTTTCTTT. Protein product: CASSRWGVTEAFF.

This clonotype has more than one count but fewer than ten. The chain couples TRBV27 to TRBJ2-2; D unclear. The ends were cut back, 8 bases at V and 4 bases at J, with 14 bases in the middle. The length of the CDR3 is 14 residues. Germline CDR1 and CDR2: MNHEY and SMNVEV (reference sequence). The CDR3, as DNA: TGTGCCAGCTCCGATAGCCTCGCCACCGGGGAGCTGTTTTTT. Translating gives CASSDSLATGELFF.

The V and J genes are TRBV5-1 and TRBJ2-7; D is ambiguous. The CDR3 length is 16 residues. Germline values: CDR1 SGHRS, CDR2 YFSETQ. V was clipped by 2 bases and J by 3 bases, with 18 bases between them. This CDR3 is CASSLSSQRDHYEQYF. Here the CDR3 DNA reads TGCGCCAGCAGCTTATCCAGTCAGAGAGACCACTACGAGCAGTACTTC.